These 22 T cell receptor beta chains originate from one sample sequenced in a study of neurological immune-mediated disorders. TCRdb ran MiXCR on the 5' RACE reads and lists one entry per CDR3 protein. The sample holds 25,000 to 30,000 distinct CDR3 sequences, about 6.9% seen once. The specimen sequenced was PBMCs. The receptor set was obtained from a woman in her forties or fifties in good health.

This clonotype was detected ten times or more. The V call is TRBV5-6, the J call TRBJ2-1; the D is unclear. The V end was cut by 0 bases, the J end by 2 bases, with 9 bases between. Germline lookup yields CDR1 SGHDT and CDR2 YYEEEE. There are 15 residues in the CDR3. CDR3 in amino acids: CASSLAGAAYNEQFF. The DNA of the CDR3 is TGTGCCAGCAGCTTGGCGGGCGCAGCCTACAATGAGCAGTTCTTC.

This chain joins TRBV7-7 and TRBJ2-3; D possibly corresponds to TRBD2 (7 bases). In germline, CDR1 is SSHAT, CDR2 FNYEAQ (reference sequence). The CDR3 is 15 residues long. Trimming stripped 8 bases from V and 0 bases from J, with 15 bases between. The CDR3 reads CASLGRGASTDTQYF. The CDR3 coding sequence is TGTGCCAGCTTAGGCCGGGGGGCGAGCACAGATACGCAGTATTTT.

The table lists this clonotype with many counts. The chain has TRBV5-1 and TRBJ2-3; D is undetermined. Germline V gives CDR1 SGHRS, CDR2 YFSETQ. V lost 0 bases, J lost 2 bases, and 7 bases lay in between. This CDR3 has 14 amino acids. CDR3 in amino acids: CASSLASYTDTQYF. The CDR3, as DNA: TGCGCCAGCAGCTTGGCCTCCTACACAGATACGCAGTATTTT.

This clonotype was detected ten times or more. V and J are TRBV12-3 or TRBV12-4 and TRBJ2-2; 11 bases fit TRBD2. V trimming: 1 base; J trimming: 5 bases; junction bases outside the gene matches: 3. The CDR3 is 16 amino acids. CDR3 loop: CASSLVAGGRTGELFF. The CDR3 bases are TGTGCCAGCAGTTTAGTAGCGGGGGGGCGGACCGGGGAGCTGTTTTTT.

This clonotype was found a few times. J is TRBJ2-2 and V is TRBV20-1; D unresolved. With 0 bases removed from V and 2 bases from J, the gap between germline ends came to 1 base. There are 12 residues in the CDR3. CDR1 and CDR2 (germline): DFQATT, SNEGSKA (reference sequence). The CDR3 here is CSARDNTGELFF. CDR3 in DNA: TGCAGTGCTAGAGATAACACCGGGGAGCTGTTTTTT.

This clonotype was found many times. The rearrangement joins TRBV5-4 to TRBJ1-6, with 9 bases that match TRBD1. V shed 2 bases and J 10 bases; nucleotides not matched to a gene: 4. The CDR3 is 14 amino acids. From germline, CDR1 is SGHNT and CDR2 YYREEE (reference sequence). CDR3 residues: CASSFPDRGSPLHF. For the CDR3, the DNA is TGTGCCAGCAGCTTTCCGGACAGGGGATCACCCCTCCACTTT.

This clonotype was found many times. The V and J genes are TRBV20-1 and TRBJ2-7; possibly TRBD1 for D (6 bases). Germline V lookup: CDR1 DFQATT, CDR2 SNEGSKA (reference sequence). This CDR3 contains 17 residues. Trimming shortened V by 6 bases and J by 4 bases, and 28 bases separated the two germline ends. The CDR3 DNA is TGCAGTGCCGTCGACAGGCCTTTCCGACCTTCCCTTTACGAGCAGTACTTC. Amino acids: CSAVDRPFRPSLYEQYF.

This clonotype was detected many times. The gene calls are TRBV5-5 and TRBJ2-1; D is perhaps TRBD1 or TRBD2 (5 bases each). Germline assignment: CDR1 SGHKS and CDR2 YYEKEE (reference sequence). The CDR3 has 16 residues. Trimming cost V 0 bases and J 0 bases, with 10 bases left between them. The CDR3 region is CASSLGGSSSYNEQFF. The CDR3 region has the DNA TGTGCCAGCAGCTTGGGGGGGTCTAGCTCCTACAATGAGCAGTTCTTC. The full variable domain, in which reference TRBV5-5 and TRBJ2-1 provide the parts outside the CDR3, is DAGVTQSPTHLIKTRGQQVTLRCSPISGHKSVSWYQQVLGQGPQFIFQYYEKEERGRGNFPDRFSARQFPNYSSELNVNALLLGDSALYLCASSLGGSSSYNEQFFGPGTRLTVL.

This clonotype was detected many times. CDR3: CAWSVGAGQFF. CDR3 sequence (DNA): TGTGCCTGGAGTGTCGGGGCGGGGCAGTTCTTC. The V gene is TRBV30, the J gene TRBJ2-1, with D perhaps TRBD1 or TRBD2 (5 bases each). Germline CDR1 reads GTSNPN; CDR2 reads SVGIG (reference sequence). V lost 0 bases and J lost 12, with 9 bases in between. The CDR3 sequence is 11 residues long.

The sample holds many counts of this clonotype. The genes are TRBV28 and TRBJ1-2, with D uncertain. Trimming pared 5 bases from V and 5 bases from J, leaving 12 bases between. Germline assignment: CDR1 MDHEN and CDR2 SYDVKM. The CDR3 has 13 amino acids. The CDR3 region has the DNA TGTGCCAGCAGTCCCCCCTTTATTTATGGCTACACCTTC. Protein sequence: CASSPPFIYGYTF.

This clonotype was seen at least ten times. V and J are TRBV20-1 and TRBJ1-4; a weak D match, TRBD1 (5 bases). CDR1 and CDR2 (germline): DFQATT, SNEGSKA (reference sequence). V was trimmed by 0 bases and J by 4 bases, leaving 15 bases between them. There are 16 residues in the CDR3. The CDR3 sequence is CSARDSLRGRNEKLFF. CDR3 sequence (DNA): TGCAGTGCTAGAGATTCACTTAGGGGTCGTAATGAAAAACTGTTTTTT.

This clonotype was recorded at least ten times. The chain employs TRBV19 and TRBJ2-4; weak D call: TRBD2 (5 bases). CDR1 is LNHDA, CDR2 SQIVND, per germline (reference sequence). V was cut by 11 bases and J by 1 base, with 15 bases left in between. The CDR3 extends over 14 amino acids. This CDR3 is CASSAGKAKNIQYF. The CDR3 coding sequence is TGTGCCTCATCGGCCGGGAAGGCCAAAAACATTCAGTACTTC.

This clonotype was seen ten or more times. The chain recombines TRBV25-1 with TRBJ1-4; 10 bases line up with TRBD1. Germline V lookup: CDR1 MGHDK, CDR2 SYGVNS. V gave up 3 bases and J gave up 3 bases; unmatched junction bases: 10. CDR3 length equals 18 residues. Written as DNA, the CDR3 is TGTGCCAGCAGTGATCTTAGGGACAGGGGTACTGCTAATGAAAAACTGTTTTTT. Translation: CASSDLRDRGTANEKLFF.

This clonotype was observed at least ten times. The genes are TRBV7-2 and TRBJ2-1, with D unresolved. The ends were cut back, 5 bases at V and 7 bases at J, with 18 bases in the middle. This CDR3 has 15 residues. CDR1 and CDR2 (germline): SGHTA, FQGNSA. The CDR3 here is CASSLGPLSANEQFF. The CDR3 DNA is TGTGCCAGCAGCCTCGGCCCCCTCTCGGCAAATGAGCAGTTCTTC. Drawing the rest from reference TRBV7-2 and TRBJ2-1, the complete variable domain is GAGVSQSPSNKVTEKGKDVELRCDPISGHTALYWYRQSLGQGLEFLIYFQGNSAPDKSGLPSDRFSAERTGGSVSTLTIQRTQQEDSAVYLCASSLGPLSANEQFFGPGTRLTVL.

This clonotype has ten or more counts. This sequence joins TRBV20-1 and TRBJ1-5; D possibly corresponds to TRBD1 (6 bases). Germline CDR1 reads DFQATT; CDR2 reads SNEGSKA (reference sequence). Trimming took off 0 bases at V and 0 bases at J, with 15 bases between the two ends. The CDR3 is 17 amino acids. The CDR3, as DNA: TGCAGTGCTAGAGATGAGGTAGGGGGAAGTAGCAATCAGCCCCAGCATTTT. It encodes CSARDEVGGSSNQPQHF.

This clonotype was observed many times. The V and J genes are TRBV7-2 and TRBJ2-1; D uncertain. The ends were cut back, 6 bases at V and 6 bases at J, with 6 bases in the middle. The CDR3 extends over 11 amino acids. The germline CDR1 and CDR2 sequences are SGHTA and FQGNSA. CDR3 amino acids: CASSNSNEQFF. As DNA, the CDR3 is TGTGCCAGCAGTAACAGCAATGAGCAGTTCTTC.

This clonotype was seen repeatedly, ten times or more. The chain has TRBV10-3 and TRBJ1-5, with TRBD1 matching over 7 bases. The CDR3 is 15 amino acids. V was clipped by 4 bases and J by 2 bases; unmatched bases: 5. Germline V CDR1 and CDR2: ENHRY, SYGVKD. The CDR3 sequence: CAISVTGVGNQPQHF. The CDR3, as DNA: TGTGCCATCAGTGTTACAGGGGTAGGCAATCAGCCCCAGCATTTT.

This clonotype was detected many times. The CDR3, as DNA: TGCAGTGCTAATGGTTTCGGGGAGCTGTTTTTT. It is translated as CSANGFGELFF. The V call is TRBV20-1, the J call TRBJ2-2; D is undetermined. The CDR3 runs 11 residues. The V end was cut by 4 bases, the J end by 7 bases, with 7 bases between. The germline gives CDR1 DFQATT, CDR2 SNEGSKA (reference sequence).

In this sample, this clonotype turned up many times. V is TRBV20-1 and J is TRBJ1-1; D is uncertain. Germline V CDR1 and CDR2: DFQATT, SNEGSKA (reference sequence). V was clipped by 3 bases and J by 0 bases, with 17 bases between them. The CDR3 is 16 residues long. The CDR3 nucleotides are TGCAGTGCTAGGGGTACCGGCGGAACAATGAACACTGAAGCTTTCTTT. Its translation is CSARGTGGTMNTEAFF.

This clonotype was seen at least ten times. This rearrangement joins TRBV5-8 to TRBJ2-7; the D gene could be TRBD1 or TRBD2 (5 bases each). Trimming took off 6 bases at V and 4 bases at J, with 17 bases between the two ends. The CDR3 loop spans 14 amino acids. Germline CDR1 is SGHTS and CDR2 is YDEGEE. CDR3 bases: TGTGCCAGCACCCGGGACGGAGATATTTACGAGCAGTACTTC. Protein product: CASTRDGDIYEQYF.

Many counts were recorded for this clonotype. The V and J genes are TRBV7-8 and TRBJ2-1; either TRBD1 or TRBD2 may supply D (5 bases each). This CDR3 spans 15 amino acids. V dropped 0 bases and J dropped 9 bases, with 15 bases sitting between them. CDR1 is SGHVS, CDR2 FQNEAQ, per germline. CDR3 residues: CASSLAGTVQVEQFF. The CDR3 DNA sequence: TGTGCCAGCAGCTTAGCGGGGACCGTACAAGTTGAGCAGTTCTTC.

In its sample, this clonotype was seen many times. The rearrangement uses TRBV6-1 and TRBJ1-5, with D perhaps TRBD1 (5 bases). From germline, CDR1 is MNHNS and CDR2 SASEGT. Trimming took 6 bases from V and 1 from J, leaving 7 bases between them. The CDR3 consists of 13 residues. The CDR3 protein is CASRGDSNQPQHF. The CDR3 nucleotides are TGTGCCAGCAGGGGGGACAGCAATCAGCCCCAGCATTTT.